These 13 T cell receptor beta chains share one sample of origin, sequenced in a study of radiation and T cells in renal cell carcinoma. As to time point: blood 4 weeks post-SBRT, at nephrectomy. Treatment meaning: 15 Gy SBRT to primary tumor, nephrectomy 4 weeks later. Sequencing used immunoSEQ multiplex PCR; TCRdb keeps in-frame clones, though not all of them. Found here are approximately 170,000 clones, 88% of them singletons; the top ten hold approximately 11%. The sample in question was blood, obtained from a patient whose treatment included radiotherapy and nephrectomy. The receptors were gathered from a woman between 50 and 59 years old with renal cell carcinoma.

This chain joins TRBV25-1 and TRBJ2-3; D is unclear. Looked up from germline, CDR1 is MGHDK and CDR2 is SYGVNS. V lost 3 bases and J 0 bases, leaving 7 bases between the germline ends. This CDR3 region has 14 residues. The CDR3 DNA follows: TGTGCCAGCAGTGATAGGGTCAGCACAGATACGCAGTATTTT. Amino acids: CASSDRVSTDTQYF.

The chain links TRBV18 to TRBJ1-1; no clear D. Between the trimmed V and J ends, which lost 4 bases and 5 bases, there was a span of 11 bases. This CDR3 has 13 residues. Per germline, CDR1 KGHSH and CDR2 LQKENI. The CDR3 DNA follows: TGTGCCAGCTCACTCGATCGGACTACTGAAGCTTTCTTT. Its translation: CASSLDRTTEAFF.

The V and J genes are TRBV10-3 and TRBJ1-1, with unresolved D. The CDR3 spans 13 residues. The V gene's germline CDR1 is ENHRY and CDR2 SYGVKD. Deletions cut 8 bases from V and 0 bases from J, with 10 bases between. CDR3 sequence: CAIGGNMNTEAFF. In DNA form, the CDR3 reads TGTGCCATCGGAGGCAACATGAACACTGAAGCTTTCTTT.

The chain uses TRBV6-6 and TRBJ2-7; D uncertain. The V gene's germline CDR1 is MNHNY and CDR2 SVGAGI (reference sequence). The CDR3 length is 14 residues. With 6 bases removed from V and 2 bases from J, the gap between germline ends came to 14 bases. CDR3 DNA sequence: TGTGCCAGCAGCCCCCGTAGCCCTACCTACGAGCAGTACTTC. Protein sequence: CASSPRSPTYEQYF.

The V call is TRBV19, the J call TRBJ1-3; D is unclear. Looked up from germline, CDR1 is LNHDA and CDR2 is SQIVND (reference sequence). V was pared by 5 bases and J by 0 bases, with 17 bases between. The CDR3 runs 17 residues. The CDR3 DNA follows: TGTGCCAGTAGTGACCGTCCAGGACCTAACTCTGGAAACACCATATATTTT. Translation gives CASSDRPGPNSGNTIYF.

This chain uses TRBV28 with TRBJ1-1; no reliable D call. The germline V gene encodes CDR1 MDHEN and CDR2 SYDVKM. Between the trimmed V and J ends, which lost 4 bases and 3 bases, there was a span of 12 bases. The CDR3 is 14 residues long. The CDR3: CASSSVTEDTEAFF. As DNA, the CDR3 is TGTGCCAGCAGTTCCGTAACGGAGGACACTGAAGCTTTCTTT.

The V call is TRBV7-9, the J call TRBJ2-1; tentative D call: TRBD2 (5 bases). The length of the CDR3 is 14 residues. In germline, CDR1 is SEHNR, CDR2 FQNEAQ (reference sequence). V was pared by 8 bases and J by 4 bases, with 15 bases between. The CDR3 spells CASSRAGAYNEQFF. The CDR3 nucleotides read TGTGCCAGCTCGAGGGCAGGCGCTTACAATGAGCAGTTCTTC.

This chain uses TRBV11-2 with TRBJ2-2; 16 bases align to TRBD2. J was trimmed by 4 bases and V by 5 bases; bases with no gene match: 10. CDR3 length equals 19 residues. Germline V gives CDR1 SGHAT, CDR2 FQNNGV. In DNA, the CDR3 is TGTGCCAGCAGCGTAAAGGGACTAGCGGGGGGGCCGAGCACCGGGGAGCTGTTTTTT. It encodes CASSVKGLAGGPSTGELFF.

V is TRBV18 and J is TRBJ2-7; tentatively, D is TRBD1 or TRBD2 (5 bases each). CDR3 size: 14 residues. V was shortened by 2 bases and J by 3 bases, with 11 bases between the two germline ends. Per germline, CDR1 KGHSH and CDR2 LQKENI. CDR3 sequence reads: CASSPVAGSYEQYF. DNA of the CDR3: TGTGCCAGCTCACCAGTCGCAGGGAGCTACGAGCAGTACTTC.

CDR3 sequence (DNA): TGTGCCAGCAGTGAATATGCCGGGAGGGCGAATTCACCCCTCCACTTT. The encoded protein is CASSEYAGRANSPLHF. The chain couples TRBV25-1 to TRBJ1-6; unclear D gene. The CDR3 is 16 amino acids. Germline CDR1 and CDR2: MGHDK and SYGVNS. Trimming left V 0 bases short and J 7 bases short, with 13 bases between.

The V gene is TRBV7-2, the J gene TRBJ2-1; 8 bases are a match to TRBD2. The CDR3 has 17 amino acids. V lost 1 base, J lost 9 bases, and 14 bases stayed unmatched. The germline V gene encodes CDR1 SGHTA and CDR2 FQGNSA. The CDR3 here is CASSLGGAGGRNTEQFF. In nucleotides, the CDR3 is TGTGCCAGCAGCTTAGGAGGGGCGGGGGGCCGCAATACTGAGCAGTTCTTC.

The chain has TRBV9 and TRBJ1-2; D gene unclear. The length of the CDR3 is 15 residues. Germline values: CDR1 SGDLS, CDR2 YYNGEE. V was cut by 0 bases and J by 3 bases, with 12 bases left in between. The CDR3 coding sequence is TGTGCCAGCAGCGTAGTGGGCTCGGGTCACTATGGCTACACCTTC. Protein product: CASSVVGSGHYGYTF. Looking up the rest from reference TRBV9 and TRBJ1-2 gives the full variable domain: DSGVTQTPKHLITATGQRVTLRCSPRSGDLSVYWYQQSLDQGLQFLIQYYNGEERAKGNILERFSAQQFPDLHSELNLSSLELGDSALYFCASSVVGSGHYGYTFGSGTRLTVV.

The chain joins TRBV19 to TRBJ2-7; 10 nucleotides agree with TRBD2. Germline V gene lookup returns CDR1 LNHDA and CDR2 SQIVND (reference sequence). The CDR3 has 15 residues. Trimming at V came to 3 bases and at J to 0 bases, leaving 2 bases not matched to a gene. The chain's CDR3 is CASSMRTSGSYEQYF. CDR3 nucleotide sequence: TGTGCCAGTAGTATGCGGACTAGCGGCTCCTACGAGCAGTACTTC.